The following is a T cell receptor beta chain sequence with its context. Its antigen specificity is not known. Base qualities were left out, and no much larger clone turns up one base away. This sample was included in a study of shared clonotypes between healthy human individuals (dated by TCRdb to about 2020). With respect to the entire study: The cohort comprised two women and three men aged 18 to 49 years. For each donor, three plates each were used for CD4 naive and CD4 memory, two plates were used for CD8 naive, and one plate was used for CD8 memory. To estimate repertoire size and how much clonotypes are shared between individuals, the study performed deep sequencing of blood TCR repertoires from roughly five healthy adults. Libraries were prepared and TCR repertoires were sequenced by different laboratories using diverse techniques, in order to increase sequencing depth and limit assay-specific biases. Per donor, leukapheresis produced somewhere between about 0.94 and 9.5 billion PBMCs. Study-wide findings and limitations: Compared with non-shared clonotypes, clonotypes shared by all four sorted-subset donors had higher generation probabilities. Because the study included a small number of donors, the genetic and exposure-history diversity represented was limited. Rarefaction of sorted-subset datasets indicated incomplete sequencing despite the large sequencing depth. Larger estimated clonotype richness was generally found for naive subsets than for memory subsets. About 5% of naive CD4, 3.5% of naive CD8, 2.3% of memory CD4, and 0.4% of memory CD8 clonotypes were shared across a few donors. Based on pairwise subsampling, the degree of clonotype sharing among donors was expected to be affected by sequencing depth. Sampling was restricted to blood, and TCR repertoires in tissues likely differ from the TCR repertoires found in blood.

Inclusive of the bounding cysteine and phenylalanine, the CDR3 is 15 residues long. Here the CDR3 DNA is all that survives: 45 bases in frame from base 1. Trimming takes 0 bases from V and 3 bases from J, and the germline ends sit 12 bases apart. The germline V gene encodes CDR1 SGHAT and CDR2 FQNNGV. TCR CDR3 regions were amplified from genomic DNA by multiplex PCR using the deep immunoSEQ assay. For each cell subset, the extracted genomic DNA was distributed evenly across all wells of several immunoSEQ 96-well plates, and each plate served as one replicate. Each replicate PCR for sorted subsets received about 180 ng genomic DNA, equal to some 32,000 T cell genomes. The purified libraries were quantified using a Qubit 3.0 fluorometer, sized with a Bioanalyzer 2100, and then quantified again using the KAPA Library Quantification kit. Every immunoSEQ 96-well plate was sequenced on a separate single-read 150-cycle Illumina NextSeq 550 flow cell. Concerning the study's data processing: The immunoSEQ output contained only junctional sequences without quality scores, so filtering could not match that applied to full-length reads. To assign V/J genes and CDR3, sequences were annotated against IMGT germline references using PyIR, a Python wrapper for IgBLAST v1.9. Reads were removed for weak V/J assignments (E-value above 1e-6), missing CDR3, stop codons, out-of-frame junctions, or ambiguous translated residues. V3J clonotypes were defined as sequences sharing the same inferred V gene, J gene, and CDR3 amino acid sequence. Percentage overlap between repertoires was calculated by dividing the number of shared unique clonotypes by the size of the smaller repertoire. Richness of each repertoire was evaluated using RTK rarefaction, the Chao1 estimator, and Recon v2.1 estimates of unobserved clonotypes. Generation probabilities were computed with OLGA for all TCRbeta clonotypes obtained by the gDNA method from several donors. TCRdb holds this immuneACCESS table with in-frame rearrangements only. Some clones are missing; in checked studies, unresolved V genes explain under half, and the rest has no known cause. V and J calls and clone size follow that table, whereas D and trimming were derived from the DNA. This sample comprises fewer than 1.4 million clones, about 80% of them detected only once. The ten largest clones capture 0.61% of the sample.

The donors were healthy, HIV-negative adults who had no recently reported acute infections or vaccinations. Only Caucasian adults living in Nashville, Tennessee, USA were represented among the donors. CD4+ T cells were enriched by magnetic negative selection; naive cells were then positively selected on CD45RA, and the negative fraction formed the memory subset. Blood was collected by leukapheresis, and PBMCs were isolated by Ficoll-Histopaque density gradient centrifugation and then cryopreserved in liquid nitrogen vapor phase. Analytical flow cytometry was used to check the purity and quantity of every magnetically sorted T cell population. Each sorted fraction had its genomic DNA isolated and then quantified by UV absorbance on a Nanodrop 2000c.

Rearrangement joined TRBV11-2 to TRBJ2-7; the D gene is perhaps TRBD1, from 5 matching bases. The TCR originated in a man aged 18 to 30 in good health. Some clones in this sample may be carry-over from other donors' samples. Sequencing was performed on memory CD4+ T cells from PBMCs. This sample's cell subset or site label indicates: CD45RA-negative fraction. CDR3 loop: CASSLDLGQGYEQYF. The DNA reads TGTGCCAGCAGCTTAGATCTTGGGCAGGGCTACGAGCAGTACTTC.